These 21 T cell receptor beta chains were all obtained from the same sample, sequenced in a study of human T cells and chemical hapten exposure. Individual cDNA molecules each carried unique molecular identifiers attached by the library. A single record per CDR3 protein comes from TCRdb applying MiXCR to the reads. This table holds 2,500 to 3,000 distinct CDR3 sequences, around 43% found once. As to treatment: therapeutic diphenylcyclopropenone sensitization with weekly scalp DPC. The specimen was whole blood, collected before DPC sensitization or 2, 6, or about 24 weeks after (not recorded which). Receptors were obtained from an adult with alopecia areata. Some clones in this sample may be carry-over from other donors' samples. This table probably holds off-target reads from a library built for another chain.

A few counts support this clonotype. V gene TRBV6-5 combines with J gene TRBJ2-2, with a weak D call TRBD2 (6 bases). Germline V gives CDR1 MNHEY, CDR2 SVGAGI. Trimming left V 8 bases short and J 5 bases short, with 18 bases between. There are 15 residues in the CDR3. This CDR3 is CASASQGGVTGELFF. The CDR3 DNA sequence: TGTGCCAGCGCCTCTCAGGGAGGAGTGACCGGGGAGCTGTTTTTT.

The rearrangement joins TRBV6-2 or TRBV6-3 to TRBJ2-1; 10 bases fit TRBD2. The germline V gene encodes CDR1 MNHEY and CDR2 SVGEGT. The ends lost 5 bases at V and 4 bases at J; junction bases unmatched: 5. CDR3 length: 15 amino acids. The CDR3 spells CASSKLAGVYNEQFF. The CDR3 nucleotides read TGTGCCAGCAGTAAGCTAGCGGGAGTTTACAATGAGCAGTTCTTC.

The J gene is TRBJ2-3, the V gene TRBV20-1, with a tentative D call TRBD1 (6 bases). Trimming removed 3 bases from V and 11 bases from J, with 18 bases in between. The CDR3 sequence is 13 residues long. Germline V gives CDR1 DFQATT, CDR2 SNEGSKA (reference sequence). The CDR3 spells CSASTGSRRVQYF. The DNA of the CDR3 is TGCAGTGCTAGCACAGGGAGCAGGCGCGTGCAGTATTTT.

CDR3 sequence: CSAGLLAGPDTQYF. CDR3 nucleotides: TGCAGTGCAGGCTTACTAGCGGGGCCAGATACGCAGTATTTT. This chain links TRBV20-1 with TRBJ2-3; 10 bases line up with TRBD2. The J segment lost 4 bases and the V segment lost 6 bases, leaving 7 bases of the junction unmatched. CDR3 length: 14 residues. In germline, CDR1 is DFQATT, CDR2 SNEGSKA (reference sequence).

This chain connects TRBV6-6 to TRBJ2-6; D possibly corresponds to TRBD1 (6 bases). From germline, CDR1 is MNHNY and CDR2 SVGAGI (reference sequence). This CDR3 spans 16 amino acids. Trimming stripped 6 bases from V and 2 bases from J, with 14 bases between. This chain's CDR3 is CASRYSQGAGANVLTF. The CDR3, as DNA: TGTGCCAGCAGATATTCACAGGGAGCTGGGGCCAACGTCCTGACTTTC.

J is TRBJ2-3 and V is TRBV10-2, with a tentative D call TRBD2 (5 bases). V lost 0 bases and J lost 7, with 17 bases in between. The germline CDR1 and CDR2 sequences are WSHSY and SAAADI. The CDR3 runs to 16 residues. As DNA, the CDR3 is TGCGCCAGCAGTGAGTCTGGAGGACTCTGGCGAAATACGCAGTATTTT. Residues: CASSESGGLWRNTQYF.

This clonotype was detected only a few times. This rearrangement joins TRBV12-3 or TRBV12-4 to TRBJ2-2; TRBD2 might be the D (5 bases). Trimming left V 4 bases short and J 6 bases short, with 15 bases between. The CDR3 has 15 amino acids. CDR3 sequence: CASSSPRGHAGELFF. In DNA form, the CDR3 reads TGTGCCAGCAGTTCACCCCGAGGGCACGCCGGGGAGCTGTTTTTT.

This clonotype was detected once. Here the CDR3 reads CATSVGGTKNIQYF. CDR3 DNA sequence: TGTGCCACCAGTGTGGGGGGCACCAAAAACATTCAGTACTTC. V is TRBV24-1 and J is TRBJ2-4; D tentatively reads TRBD1 or TRBD2 (6 bases each). The ends were cut back, 5 bases at V and 2 bases at J, with 9 bases in the middle. Germline assignment: CDR1 KGHDR and CDR2 SFDVKD. CDR3 length equals 14 residues.

The chain recombines TRBV2 with TRBJ2-5; possibly TRBD2 for D (5 bases). The CDR3 is made up of 14 amino acids. The germline V gene encodes CDR1 SNHLY and CDR2 FYNNEI. Trimming took 3 bases from V and 2 from J, leaving 10 bases between them. The CDR3 bases are TGTGCCAGCAGTGATTTCCAGCGGCAAGAGACCCAGTACTTC. It specifies CASSDFQRQETQYF.

This chain uses TRBV5-1 with TRBJ1-4; TRBD1 matches at 7 bases. The V gene end was trimmed by 3 bases and the J gene end by 5 bases; junction bases not matched to a gene: 7. CDR3 length: 15 amino acids. Germline-derived CDR1 and CDR2 are SGHRS and YFSETQ. CDR3 amino acids: CASSSDGTANEKLFF. CDR3 in DNA: TGCGCCAGCAGCTCGGACGGGACAGCAAATGAAAAACTGTTTTTT.

The gene calls are TRBV7-3 and TRBJ2-3; tentative D call: TRBD2 (5 bases). V lost 2 bases to trimming and J lost 0 bases, with 6 bases between them. The CDR3 is 14 amino acids. Per germline, CDR1 SGHTA and CDR2 FQGTGA. Written as DNA, the CDR3 is TGTGCCAGCAGCTTACGAGGGAGCACAGATACGCAGTATTTT. This translates into CASSLRGSTDTQYF.

The gene calls are TRBV28 and TRBJ2-5; 9 bases agree with TRBD1. J gave up 4 bases and V 3 bases, and 6 bases lay outside the gene matches. Germline assignment: CDR1 MDHEN and CDR2 SYDVKM. CDR3 length: 15 amino acids. The CDR3 region is CASSFDRGSVETQYF. The CDR3 coding sequence is TGTGCCAGCAGTTTCGACAGGGGGTCGGTAGAGACCCAGTACTTC.

This chain uses TRBV29-1 with TRBJ2-1, with 8 nucleotides matching TRBD2. CDR1 is SQVTM and CDR2 is ANQGSEA in the germline V gene. The V and J ends lost 3 bases and 7 bases, in that order; junction bases with no gene match: 5. This CDR3 comprises 13 residues. The CDR3 here is CSVELAGENEQFF. The CDR3 DNA is TGCAGCGTTGAGCTAGCGGGCGAGAATGAGCAGTTCTTC.

This chain's CDR3 is CASSVGGGHTTDTQYF. CDR3 nucleotides: TGTGCCAGCAGCGTGGGGGGCGGGCACACGACAGATACGCAGTATTTT. The genes are TRBV9 and TRBJ2-3, with D tentatively TRBD1 or TRBD2 (6 bases each). The germline gives CDR1 SGDLS, CDR2 YYNGEE. V was pared by 2 bases and J by 3 bases, with 16 bases between. CDR3 size: 16 residues.

The J gene is TRBJ2-1, the V gene TRBV3-1; D is uncertain. V dropped 2 bases and J dropped 6 bases, with 2 bases sitting between them. The CDR3 loop spans 11 amino acids. Looked up from germline, CDR1 is LGHDT and CDR2 is YNNKEL (reference sequence). DNA of the CDR3: TGTGCCAGCAGCCAACTCAATGAGCAGTTCTTC. Amino acid sequence: CASSQLNEQFF.

The chain combines TRBV18 with TRBJ1-2; D is perhaps TRBD1 (5 bases). The CDR3 sequence is 13 residues long. Per the germline V gene, CDR1 is KGHSH and CDR2 is LQKENI. V was shortened by 6 bases and J by 4 bases, with 12 bases between the two germline ends. The CDR3 is CASSPGQVYGYTF. DNA of the CDR3: TGTGCCAGCTCCCCCGGACAAGTCTATGGCTACACCTTC.

The rearrangement uses TRBV6-1 and TRBJ2-3; a possible D gene is TRBD2 (7 bases). With 5 bases removed from V and 7 bases from J, the gap between germline ends came to 13 bases. The germline gives CDR1 MNHNS, CDR2 SASEGT. The CDR3 sequence is 13 residues long. The DNA of the CDR3 is TGTGCCAGCAGTTCCAGCGGGACACATACGCAGTATTTT. Translating it yields CASSSSGTHTQYF.

Here the CDR3 DNA reads TGTGCCACCAGCAGACCGGTTGAGACCCAGTACTTC. It is translated as CATSRPVETQYF. V is TRBV15 and J is TRBJ2-5; D is unresolved. The CDR3 length is 12 residues. Trimming pared 2 bases from V and 5 bases from J, leaving 6 bases between. Germline CDR1 reads LNHNV; CDR2 reads YYDKDF (reference sequence). The full variable domain, its missing parts supplied by reference TRBV15 and TRBJ2-5, is DAMVIQNPRYQVTQFGKPVTLSCSQTLNHNVMYWYQQKSSQAPKLLFHYYDKDFNNEADTPDNFQSRRPNTSFCFLDIRSPGLGDTAMYLCATSRPVETQYFGPGTRLLVL.

The V and J genes are TRBV29-1 and TRBJ2-2; the D call may be TRBD1 or TRBD2 (5 bases each). The CDR3 contains 12 residues. The V and J ends lost 7 bases and 6 bases respectively, with 12 bases between them. Germline V gives CDR1 SQVTM, CDR2 ANQGSEA. CDR3 in amino acids: CSASGSPGELFF. DNA of the CDR3: TGCAGCGCATCAGGGAGTCCCGGGGAGCTGTTTTTT.

This clonotype was seen only a few times. This chain connects TRBV15 to TRBJ2-3; D possibly corresponds to TRBD2 (6 bases). Per germline, CDR1 LNHNV and CDR2 YYDKDF (reference sequence). V was trimmed by 5 bases and J by 0 bases, leaving 12 bases between them. The CDR3 length is 15 residues. DNA for the CDR3: TGTGCCACCAGCCTCGGCGGGGAAAGCACAGATACGCAGTATTTT. Protein product: CATSLGGESTDTQYF.

The J gene is TRBJ2-7, the V gene TRBV20-1; 9 bases are a match to TRBD1. Trimming at V came to 6 bases and at J to 0 bases, leaving 3 bases not matched to a gene. The germline gives CDR1 DFQATT, CDR2 SNEGSKA (reference sequence). The CDR3 has 13 residues. CDR3 coding DNA: TGCAGTGCCGCGGGACAGGGCTCCTACGAGCAGTACTTC. This gives the protein CSAAGQGSYEQYF.